The entry that follows covers one T cell receptor (beta chain) sequence. Treatment noted: oral pan-JAK inhibitor, 5-10 mg twice daily. Alopecia areata patients had lesional scalp punch biopsies and peripheral blood taken from them. The sample is drawn from a study of CD8+ T cells in alopecia areata. Overall study: Tofacitinib exposure lasted 6 to 18 months, followed by 6 months off drug.

In each case, RNA was isolated and then reverse transcribed into cDNA as the sequencing template. The method was immunoSEQ multiplex PCR; TCRdb's version includes in-frame clones alone and lacks a portion of them. The sample includes 170,000 or so clones, approximately 55% seen only once; the top ten take 9.5% to 14%. This specimen consisted of CD8+ T cells sorted from blood, obtained at week 24, from a patient treated with tofacitinib. The sequence came from a human donor with alopecia areata.

Here the CDR3 reads CASSTSLGEQYF. The CDR3 region has the DNA TGTGCCAGCAGTACTTCCTTAGGAGAGCAGTACTTC. V is TRBV27 and J is TRBJ2-7; D uncertain. The CDR3 runs 12 residues. Trimming took off 5 bases at V and 7 bases at J, with 12 bases between the two ends. Germline CDR1 MNHEY, CDR2 SMNVEV (reference sequence).